Below, 26 T cell receptor beta chains from the same sample are listed, as sequenced in a study of identical twins (dated by TCRdb to about 2016). Library prep was done by 5' RACE. The sequencing machine was an Illumina HiSeq 2000. TCRdb cleaned the public reads at Q25 with fastp, built clones with MiXCR and kept in-frame beta chains. Duplicate CDR3 protein sequences are folded into a single record with the most common DNA and genes. This sample comprises a few hundred thousand distinct CDR3 sequences, 20% to 25% of them detected only once. Clones ranked in the top ten supply 2.9% of the sample. The sample was also linked to a second study, of T cells expressing NK-cell markers.

Sequenced sample: CD4+ T cells sorted from blood. The receptors originated from a woman younger than 30 in good health.

A few counts support this clonotype. The genes are TRBV12-3 or TRBV12-4 and TRBJ1-1; D is unresolved. The CDR3 is 14 residues long. Trimming took 6 bases from V and 2 from J, leaving 13 bases between them. CDR3 sequence reads: CASRRWTANTEAFF. The DNA of the CDR3 is TGTGCCAGCAGGCGTTGGACCGCTAACACTGAAGCTTTCTTT.

The chain links TRBV7-9 to TRBJ2-7; maybe TRBD1 (6 bases). CDR3 length equals 13 residues. Deletions cut 5 bases from V and 3 bases from J, with 11 bases between. The germline CDR1 and CDR2 sequences are SEHNR and FQNEAQ (reference sequence). DNA of the CDR3: TGTGCCAGCAGCGCCACAGGGATCTACGAGCAGTACTTC. It yields the protein CASSATGIYEQYF. The entire variable domain, with the rest obtained from reference TRBV7-9 and TRBJ2-7, is as follows: DTGVSQNPRHKITKRGQNVTFRCDPISEHNRLYWYRQTLGQGPEFLTYFQNEAQLEKSRLLSDRFSAERPKGSFSTLEIQRTEQGDSAMYLCASSATGIYEQYFGPGTRLTVT.

The chain links TRBV20-1 to TRBJ2-7; possible D gene TRBD1, 5 bases. CDR3 length: 14 amino acids. The V gene's germline CDR1 is DFQATT and CDR2 SNEGSKA (reference sequence). V was clipped by 5 bases and J by 0 bases, with 14 bases between them. CDR3 region: CSAVKGSSSYEQYF. CDR3 bases: TGCAGTGCTGTTAAGGGGTCGAGCTCCTACGAGCAGTACTTC.

The chain recombines TRBV5-1 with TRBJ2-5; D may be TRBD2 (5 bases). Trimming cost V 4 bases and J 7 bases, with 17 bases left between them. In germline, CDR1 is SGHRS, CDR2 YFSETQ. The CDR3 is 14 amino acids. The CDR3 here is CASSPSGPFGTQYF. The DNA of the CDR3 is TGCGCCAGCAGCCCCAGCGGACCCTTCGGGACCCAGTACTTC.

The V call is TRBV4-3, the J call TRBJ2-1; 9 bases agree with TRBD2. Per the germline V gene, CDR1 is LGHNA and CDR2 is YSLEER. The CDR3 length is 17 residues. V dropped 1 base and J dropped 6; count of bases not matched to a gene: 10. This chain's CDR3 is CASSQALGLAGSNEQFF. The DNA of the CDR3 is TGCGCCAGCAGCCAAGCGTTAGGGCTAGCGGGAAGCAATGAGCAGTTCTTC.

J is TRBJ1-5 and V is TRBV20-1; 12 nucleotides agree with TRBD1. J gave up 6 bases and V 1 base, and 10 bases lay outside the gene matches. CDR3 length: 17 residues. Germline CDR1 DFQATT, CDR2 SNEGSKA (reference sequence). This CDR3 reads CSARAQTGTGGSQPQHF. The CDR3 DNA reads TGCAGTGCTAGAGCGCAAACCGGGACAGGGGGCAGTCAGCCCCAGCATTTT.

There are a few counts of this clonotype. This chain connects TRBV25-1 to TRBJ1-2; 9 bases align to TRBD1. The junction had 7 bases not matched to a gene; V was cut back by 6 bases and J by 2 bases. CDR1 is MGHDK and CDR2 is SYGVNS in the germline V gene. This CDR3 is 15 amino acids long. CDR3 nucleotides: TGTGCCAGCAGAACAGGGGGCGCCAAGAACTATGGCTACACCTTC. This encodes CASRTGGAKNYGYTF.

The V and J genes are TRBV29-1 and TRBJ2-1, with D perhaps matching TRBD2 (5 bases). The germline V gene has CDR1 SQVTM and CDR2 ANQGSEA. The V gene lost 6 bases and the J gene lost 0 bases, with 9 bases spanning the gap. The CDR3 sequence is 13 residues long. DNA of the CDR3: TGCAGCGTCCAAGGGAGCTCCTACAATGAGCAGTTCTTC. Its translation: CSVQGSSYNEQFF.

The chain couples TRBV6-1 to TRBJ2-7, with 8 bases identical to TRBD2. Germline CDR1 is MNHNS and CDR2 is SASEGT. The CDR3 consists of 14 residues. V dropped 6 bases and J dropped 3; count of bases not matched to a gene: 7. As DNA, the CDR3 is TGTGCCAGCAGATCGGCGGGAGGCGGCTACGAGCAGTACTTC. It encodes CASRSAGGGYEQYF.

The chain combines TRBV3-1 with TRBJ2-5, with 8 bases identical to TRBD2. Germline lookup yields CDR1 LGHDT and CDR2 YNNKEL (reference sequence). Trimming at V came to 3 bases and at J to 5 bases, leaving 5 bases not matched to a gene. The CDR3 is 14 amino acids. CDR3 in amino acids: CASSHGGAWETQYF. DNA for the CDR3: TGTGCCAGCAGCCACGGGGGGGCGTGGGAGACCCAGTACTTC.

CDR3 protein: CASSSLRKDRNTEAFF. Here the CDR3 DNA reads TGTGCCAGCAGCTCCCTTCGGAAGGACAGGAACACTGAAGCTTTCTTT. This chain connects TRBV7-6 to TRBJ1-1, with D perhaps matching TRBD1 (6 bases). V lost 4 bases and J lost 1, with 16 bases in between. CDR3 length: 16 residues. In germline, CDR1 is SGHVS, CDR2 FNYEAQ.

In its sample, this clonotype was seen a few times. J is TRBJ2-7 and V is TRBV29-1; a weak D match, TRBD1 (6 bases). CDR1 is SQVTM and CDR2 is ANQGSEA in the germline V gene. Between the trimmed V and J ends, which lost 8 bases and 5 bases, there was a span of 7 bases. CDR3 length: 9 residues. The DNA for the CDR3 is TGCAGCCCAGGGGACGAGCAGTACTTC. Its translation is CSPGDEQYF.

The rearrangement joins TRBV3-1 to TRBJ2-3, with D perhaps TRBD1 or TRBD2 (6 bases each). Per germline, CDR1 LGHDT and CDR2 YNNKEL (reference sequence). This CDR3 contains 12 residues. V gave up 3 bases and J gave up 15 bases, with 16 bases separating them. The CDR3 here is CASSHGTGAAYF. The DNA of the CDR3 is TGTGCCAGCAGCCACGGGACGGGGGCTGCCTATTTT.

The sample holds a few counts of this clonotype. The J gene is TRBJ2-1, the V gene TRBV29-1; D is unresolved. CDR1 and CDR2 (germline): SQVTM, ANQGSEA. Trimming cost V 4 bases and J 5 bases, with 9 bases left between them. The CDR3 has 12 residues. The CDR3 nucleotides read TGCAGCGTTGTAAAGGGTAACAATGAGCAGTTCTTC. Translation gives CSVVKGNNEQFF.

V and J are TRBV20-1 and TRBJ2-1; 12 nucleotides match TRBD2. The CDR3 has 14 amino acids. Unmatched junction bases numbered 2, after V lost 2 bases and J lost 6 bases. Germline V gene data show CDR1 as DFQATT and CDR2 as SNEGSKA (reference sequence). The CDR3 nucleotides are TGCAGTGCTAGACCTAGCGGGGGGGCCAATGAGCAGTTCTTC. This encodes CSARPSGGANEQFF.

The chain is built from TRBV3-1 and TRBJ2-3; the match to TRBD2 covers 9 bases. CDR3 length equals 17 residues. Looked up from germline, CDR1 is LGHDT and CDR2 is YNNKEL (reference sequence). Losses at the gene ends were 11 bases for V and 1 base for J; bases not matched to a gene: 16. This chain's CDR3 is CASSQVAGAGGTDTQYF. The CDR3 region has the DNA TGTGCCTCCAGCCAAGTAGCGGGGGCTGGGGGCACAGATACGCAGTATTTT.

The chain is built from TRBV2 and TRBJ1-1, with D hard to call. Trimming pared 5 bases from V and 1 base from J, leaving 8 bases between. The germline gives CDR1 SNHLY, CDR2 FYNNEI. The CDR3 is 13 residues long. CDR3 bases: TGTGCCAGCAGTATGGACGGGAACACTGAAGCTTTCTTT. As protein: CASSMDGNTEAFF. The entire variable domain, with the rest obtained from reference TRBV2 and TRBJ1-1, is as follows: EPEVTQTPSHQVTQMGQEVILRCVPISNHLYFYWYRQILGQKVEFLVSFYNNEISEKSEIFDDQFSVERPDGSNFTLKIRSTKLEDSAMYFCASSMDGNTEAFFGQGTRLTVV.

This clonotype was seen a few times. The chain is built from TRBV18 and TRBJ2-1; 12 bases are a match to TRBD2. The length of the CDR3 is 15 residues. Germline-derived CDR1 and CDR2 are KGHSH and LQKENI. Germline trimming cut 2 bases from V and 8 bases from J; bases unmatched to any gene: 4. The CDR3 sequence: CASSPKLAGGDEQFF. In nucleotides, the CDR3 is TGTGCCAGCTCACCAAAGCTAGCGGGAGGGGATGAGCAGTTCTTC. Full variable domain (remainder filled in from reference TRBV18 and TRBJ2-1): NAGVMQNPRHLVRRRGQEARLRCSPMKGHSHVYWYRQLPEEGLKFMVYLQKENIIDESGMPKERFSAEFPKEGPSILRIQQVVRGDSAAYFCASSPKLAGGDEQFFGPGTRLTVL.

This clonotype was recorded a few times. The chain has TRBV18 and TRBJ2-1; a weak D match, TRBD2 (5 bases). There are 11 residues in the CDR3. Germline CDR1 is KGHSH and CDR2 is LQKENI. Trimming stripped 6 bases from V and 9 bases from J, with 9 bases between. The CDR3 loop reads CASSAGGEQFF. The DNA for the CDR3 is TGTGCCAGCTCCGCCGGAGGTGAGCAGTTCTTC.

The V and J genes are TRBV15 and TRBJ1-2; the D is unclear. The V gene lost 0 bases and the J gene lost 3 bases, with 8 bases spanning the gap. Germline assignment: CDR1 LNHNV and CDR2 YYDKDF (reference sequence). CDR3 size: 14 residues. The chain's CDR3 is CATSRDRKDYGYTF. The CDR3 DNA reads TGTGCCACCAGCAGAGACCGGAAGGACTATGGCTACACCTTC.

This clonotype was seen a handful of times. The chain has TRBV10-1 and TRBJ2-1; 15 bases match TRBD2. V trimming: 0 bases; J trimming: 1 base; junction bases outside the gene matches: 4. Germline loops: CDR1 WNHNN, CDR2 SYGVQD (reference sequence). The CDR3 has 19 residues. CDR3 in amino acids: CASSESWTSGRVSYNEQFF. The CDR3, as DNA: TGCGCCAGCAGTGAGTCCTGGACTAGCGGGAGGGTTTCCTACAATGAGCAGTTCTTC.

This clonotype was counted only a few times. This chain uses TRBV20-1 with TRBJ1-2; possible D gene TRBD1, 5 bases. Per germline, CDR1 DFQATT and CDR2 SNEGSKA (reference sequence). V gave up 2 bases and J gave up 6 bases, with 22 bases separating them. CDR3 size: 16 residues. In DNA, the CDR3 is TGCAGTGCTAGATCCAGGGTACCTGGGTCGGGCGATGGCTACACCTTC. Translated, it gives CSARSRVPGSGDGYTF.

This chain links TRBV29-1 with TRBJ2-6; a possible D gene is TRBD2 (5 bases). From germline, CDR1 is SQVTM and CDR2 ANQGSEA. Trimming took 2 bases from V and 2 from J, leaving 7 bases between them. CDR3 length: 14 residues. The CDR3 nucleotides read TGCAGCGTTGAACGGGGAGCTGGGGCCAACGTCCTGACTTTC. It codes for CSVERGAGANVLTF.

The chain has TRBV20-1 and TRBJ2-7; 10 bases are a match to TRBD2. The CDR3 consists of 12 residues. Looked up from germline, CDR1 is DFQATT and CDR2 is SNEGSKA (reference sequence). V gave up 5 bases and J gave up 7 bases; unmatched junction bases: 5. CDR3 bases: TGCAGTGCTTTCAAGACTAGCGGGGAGCAGTACTTC. Translating it yields CSAFKTSGEQYF.

This clonotype came up a few times. This chain joins TRBV20-1 and TRBJ2-1; possible D gene TRBD2, 5 bases. Trimming removed 3 bases from V and 5 bases from J, with 14 bases in between. CDR1 is DFQATT and CDR2 is SNEGSKA in the germline V gene (reference sequence). The CDR3 is 14 residues long. The CDR3 here is CSASESRLHNEQFF. For the CDR3, the DNA is TGCAGTGCTAGTGAGTCGCGACTACACAATGAGCAGTTCTTC.

This clonotype was seen at least ten times. The V and J genes are TRBV5-1 and TRBJ2-1, with 9 bases identical to TRBD2. V lost 0 bases and J lost 7; bases outside the gene matches: 5. Germline assignment: CDR1 SGHRS and CDR2 YFSETQ. This CDR3 is built from 15 residues. The CDR3 nucleotides are TGCGCCAGCAGCTTGGTAGCGGGAGATGTAAATGAGCAGTTCTTC. It yields the protein CASSLVAGDVNEQFF.